The source of this TCR beta chain is a study of a mutant IDH1 vaccine in newly diagnosed glioma. Of note for this clone: Its antigen is unknown.

After removal of 9 bases from V and 0 bases from J, the junction contained 6 bases not matched to a gene. The CDR3 is 15 amino acids. The V gene's germline CDR1 is MNHEY and CDR2 SMNVEV (reference sequence). This table comes from immunoSEQ multiplex PCR, and its TCRdb copy is limited to in-frame clones, with some not included. This sample carries about 46,000 clones, almost 95% of them seen once, and the ten largest clones take about 2.4%. As to time point: week 35, safety follow-up. A single vaccine dose contained 300 ug of mutant IDH1 20-mer peptide, and topical imiquimod was used with it. This TCR derives from a middle-aged man with glioma. This chain links TRBV27 with TRBJ1-3; 9 bases line up with TRBD1. Sequencing was performed on PBMCs, taken from a glioma patient whose treatment included an IDH1 peptide vaccine. Written as DNA, the CDR3 is TGTGCCAGTAAGGGGGACAGGGACTCTGGAAACACCATATATTTT. Its protein is CASKGDRDSGNTIYF.